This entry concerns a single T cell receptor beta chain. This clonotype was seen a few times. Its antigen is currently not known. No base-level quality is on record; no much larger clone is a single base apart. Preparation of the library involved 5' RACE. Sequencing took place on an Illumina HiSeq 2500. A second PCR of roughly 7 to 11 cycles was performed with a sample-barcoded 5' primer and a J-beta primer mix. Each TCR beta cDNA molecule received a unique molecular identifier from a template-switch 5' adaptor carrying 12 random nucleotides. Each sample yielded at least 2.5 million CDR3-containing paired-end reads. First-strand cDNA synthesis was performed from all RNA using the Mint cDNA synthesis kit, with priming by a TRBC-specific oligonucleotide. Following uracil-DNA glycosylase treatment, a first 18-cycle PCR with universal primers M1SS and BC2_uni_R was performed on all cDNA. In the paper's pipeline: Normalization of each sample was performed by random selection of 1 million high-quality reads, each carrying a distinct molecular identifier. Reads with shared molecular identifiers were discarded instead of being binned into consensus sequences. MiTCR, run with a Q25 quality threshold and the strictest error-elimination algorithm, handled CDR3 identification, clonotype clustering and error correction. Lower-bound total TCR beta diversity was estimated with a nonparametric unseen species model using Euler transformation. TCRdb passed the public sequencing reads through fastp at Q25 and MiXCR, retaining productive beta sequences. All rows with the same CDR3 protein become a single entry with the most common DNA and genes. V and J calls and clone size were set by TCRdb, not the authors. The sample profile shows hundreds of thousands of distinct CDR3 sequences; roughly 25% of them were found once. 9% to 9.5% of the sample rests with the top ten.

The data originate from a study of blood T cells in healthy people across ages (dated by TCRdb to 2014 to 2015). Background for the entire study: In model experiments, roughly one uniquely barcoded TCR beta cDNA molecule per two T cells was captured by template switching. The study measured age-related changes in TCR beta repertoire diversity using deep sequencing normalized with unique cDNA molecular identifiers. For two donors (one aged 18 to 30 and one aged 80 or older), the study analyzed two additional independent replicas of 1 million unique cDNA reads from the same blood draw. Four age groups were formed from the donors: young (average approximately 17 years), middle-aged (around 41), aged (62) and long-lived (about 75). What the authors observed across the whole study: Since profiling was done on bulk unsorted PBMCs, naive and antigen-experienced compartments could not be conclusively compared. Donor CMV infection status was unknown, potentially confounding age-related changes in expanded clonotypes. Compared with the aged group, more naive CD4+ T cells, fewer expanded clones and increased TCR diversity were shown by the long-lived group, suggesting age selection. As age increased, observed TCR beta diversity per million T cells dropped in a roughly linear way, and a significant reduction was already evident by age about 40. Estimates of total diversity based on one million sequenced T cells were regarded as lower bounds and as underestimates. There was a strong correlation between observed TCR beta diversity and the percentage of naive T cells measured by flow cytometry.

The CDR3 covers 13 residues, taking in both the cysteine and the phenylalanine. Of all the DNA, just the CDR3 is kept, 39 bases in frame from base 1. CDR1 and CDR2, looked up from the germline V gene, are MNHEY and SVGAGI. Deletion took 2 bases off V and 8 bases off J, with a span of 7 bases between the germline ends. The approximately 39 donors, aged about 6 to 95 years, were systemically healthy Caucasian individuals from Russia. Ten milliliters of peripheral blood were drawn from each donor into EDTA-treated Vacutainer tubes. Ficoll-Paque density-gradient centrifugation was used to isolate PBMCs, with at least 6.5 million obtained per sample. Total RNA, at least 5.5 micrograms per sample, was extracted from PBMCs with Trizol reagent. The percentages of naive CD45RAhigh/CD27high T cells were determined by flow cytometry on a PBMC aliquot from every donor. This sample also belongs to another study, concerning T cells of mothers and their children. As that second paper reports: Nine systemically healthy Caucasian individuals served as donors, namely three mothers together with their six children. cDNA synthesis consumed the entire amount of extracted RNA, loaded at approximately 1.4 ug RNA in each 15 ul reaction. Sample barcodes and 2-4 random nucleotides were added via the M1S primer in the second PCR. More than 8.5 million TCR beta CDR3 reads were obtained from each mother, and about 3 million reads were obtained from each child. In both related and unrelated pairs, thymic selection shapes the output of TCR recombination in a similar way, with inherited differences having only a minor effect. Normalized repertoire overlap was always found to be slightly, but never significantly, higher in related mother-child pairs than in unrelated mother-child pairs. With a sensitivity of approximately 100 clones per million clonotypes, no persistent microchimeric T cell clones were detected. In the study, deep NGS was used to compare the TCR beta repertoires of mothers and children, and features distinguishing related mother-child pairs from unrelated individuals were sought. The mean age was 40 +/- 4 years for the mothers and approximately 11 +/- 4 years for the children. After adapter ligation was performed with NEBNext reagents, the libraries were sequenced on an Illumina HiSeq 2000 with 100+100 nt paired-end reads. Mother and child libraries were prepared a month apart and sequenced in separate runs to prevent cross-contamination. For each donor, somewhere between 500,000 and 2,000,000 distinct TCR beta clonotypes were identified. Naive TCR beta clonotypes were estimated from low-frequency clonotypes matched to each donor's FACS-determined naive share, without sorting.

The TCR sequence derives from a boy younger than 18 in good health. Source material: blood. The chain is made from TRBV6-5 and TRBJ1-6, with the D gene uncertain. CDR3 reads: CASSYGGDSPLHF. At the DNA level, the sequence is TGTGCCAGCAGTTACGGCGGGGATTCACCCCTCCACTTT.